This is a list of T cell receptor beta chains from one sample in a study of shared clonotypes between healthy human individuals. Clones were read by immunoSEQ multiplex PCR, and TCRdb kept only the in-frame ones, dropping some. The sample has 1,500,000 or so clones, approximately 98.5% seen once. The sample consisted of naive CD4+ T cells sorted from blood. The receptors stem from a man aged 25-40 years in good health. The CDR3 runs from the conserved cysteine through the conserved F or W. A D gene is named only where the DNA matches it firmly. For some rows the clone size is stated as once, few or many, or as a class when expanded; others skip it.

abundance	v_gene	d_gene	j_gene	CDR3nt	CDR3aa
NA	TRBV27	TRBD2	TRBJ2-1	TGTGCCAGCAGTTTTAGCGAACTAGCGGGGTGGGGTGGGCAGTTCTTC	CASSFSELAGWGGQFF
NA	TRBV29-1	NA	TRBJ2-1	TGCAGCGTTGGACATGATACATACAATGAGCAGTTCTTC	CSVGHDTYNEQFF
NA	TRBV7-8	NA	TRBJ2-2	TGTGCCAGCAGCTTCCGGGGGAGAAGTACCGGGGAGCTGTTTTTT	CASSFRGRSTGELFF
once	TRBV14	TRBD2	TRBJ2-7	TGTGCCAGCAGCCCTTTGACTAGCGGGAGGTACGAGCAGTACTTC	CASSPLTSGRYEQYF
NA	TRBV2	TRBD2	TRBJ2-1	TGTGCCAGCAGTCGAGACCCGGCGGGGGGAAATGAGCAGTTCTTC	CASSRDPAGGNEQFF
NA	TRBV11-2	TRBD2	TRBJ2-7	TGTGCCAGCAGCTTAGACGCCGGGAGGGCGTCCGAGCAGTACTTC	CASSLDAGRASEQYF
NA	TRBV27	TRBD1	TRBJ2-3	TGTGCCAGCAGTTCCCCCCGGACAGGGGAAACAGATACGCAGTATTTT	CASSSPRTGETDTQYF
NA	TRBV10-3	TRBD2	TRBJ2-3	TGTGCCAGCACCGGGACTAGCGGCACAGATACGCAGTATTTT	CASTGTSGTDTQYF
once	TRBV7-2	NA	TRBJ1-1	TGTGCCAGCAGCTTAAGGGTTGGGACTGAAGCTTTCTTT	CASSLRVGTEAFF
NA	TRBV7-9	TRBD1	TRBJ2-3	TGTGCCAGCAGCGATCCGGGACAGGGTTTGATCACAGATACGCAGTATTTT	CASSDPGQGLITDTQYF
NA	TRBV5-5	TRBD1	TRBJ2-7	TGTGCCAGCAGCGTAGCAGGGGGCTCCTCCTACGAGCAGTACTTC	CASSVAGGSSYEQYF
NA	TRBV5-5	NA	TRBJ1-2	TGTGCCAGCAGCCGAGTTGACAGCTATGGCTACACCTTC	CASSRVDSYGYTF
NA	TRBV29-1	NA	TRBJ1-4	TGCAGCGTTGAGTTCCGGGGCCATGAAAAACTGTTTTTT	CSVEFRGHEKLFF
NA	TRBV10-3	TRBD2	TRBJ2-7	TGTGCCATCAGTGAGAGTCTAGCGGGAGCTCACGAGCAGTACTTC	CAISESLAGAHEQYF
once	TRBV6-6	NA	TRBJ2-2	TGTGCCAGCAGGGAGGGGGCGAACACCGGGGAGCTGTTTTTT	CASREGANTGELFF
NA	TRBV15	TRBD1	TRBJ2-1	TGTGCCACCAGCAGAGATTACAGGGGGCTGGGGAATGAGCAGTTCTTC	CATSRDYRGLGNEQFF
NA	TRBV5-5	NA	TRBJ2-1	TGTGCCAGCAGCTTCGGCGGTGGACTTCCCTACAATGAGCAGTTCTTC	CASSFGGGLPYNEQFF
NA	TRBV7-8	NA	TRBJ2-7	TGTGCCAGCAGCCCTTCTTGGGCCCCGTTGTTCTACGAGCAGTACTTC	CASSPSWAPLFYEQYF
once	TRBV7-7	NA	TRBJ2-7	TGTGCTAGCAGCCGGGGCCCGGGATACGAGCAGTACTTC	CASSRGPGYEQYF
NA	TRBV18	TRBD1	TRBJ1-2	TGTGCCAGCTCACTACAGATCAGGACAGGGGCCGCAACCTATGGCTACACCTTC	CASSLQIRTGAATYGYTF
NA	TRBV28	NA	TRBJ2-5	TGTGCCAGCAGTCTGGCCCTGTCCGACGGGAGTGAGACCCAGTACTTC	CASSLALSDGSETQYF
NA	TRBV19	NA	TRBJ2-7	TGTGCCAGTAGTACGGAAGCAGGTAGCTCCTACGAGCAGTACTTC	CASSTEAGSSYEQYF
NA	TRBV11-2	TRBD2	TRBJ2-1	TGTGCCAGCAGCTCTCTCCCGCGACTAGCGGGGGACAATGAGCAGTTCTTC	CASSSLPRLAGDNEQFF
NA	TRBV30	NA	TRBJ2-1	TGTGCCTGGAGCCTGACAGGATTGGAGTTCTTC	CAWSLTGLEFF
NA	TRBV7-6	NA	TRBJ2-1	TGTGCCAGCAGCTTAATTGCAGGGAACATCGGCAATGAGCAGTTCTTC	CASSLIAGNIGNEQFF
NA	TRBV7-8	NA	TRBJ2-1	TGTGCCAGCAGCTTAGTTGGTAGCTATGAGCAGTTCTTC	CASSLVGSYEQFF